These 15 T cell receptor beta chains share one sample of origin, sequenced in a study of cytomegalovirus exposure and HLA in healthy donors. PCR amplification relied on 60 Vbeta primers (plus 13 Jbeta primers). Clones were read by immunoSEQ multiplex PCR, and TCRdb kept only the in-frame ones, dropping some. The data hold about 21,000 clones, with over 75% observed a single time. Sequences were obtained from PBMCs. The receptors derive from a man aged 60-69 years in good health and CMV-seronegative.

The chain uses TRBV28 and TRBJ1-5; D may be TRBD1 (6 bases). In germline, CDR1 is MDHEN, CDR2 SYDVKM. The CDR3 totals 15 residues. Trimming cost V 2 bases and J 7 bases, with 15 bases left between them. CDR3 sequence (DNA): TGTGCCAGCAGTTTAATGGTTCAGGGGCGCCAGCCCCAGCATTTT. It specifies CASSLMVQGRQPQHF.

The count of this clone is one. V usage is TRBV11-2 and J usage is TRBJ2-7; TRBD1 agrees at 10 bases. Germline V lookup: CDR1 SGHAT, CDR2 FQNNGV. The CDR3 extends over 15 amino acids. V gave up 6 bases and J gave up 7 bases; unmatched junction bases: 12. This chain's CDR3 is CASRDPGQGKREQYF. CDR3 sequence (DNA): TGTGCCAGCAGGGATCCGGGACAGGGGAAAAGAGAGCAGTACTTC.

There are a few counts of this clone. The chain joins TRBV4-3 to TRBJ1-1; 12 bases map to TRBD1. There are 17 residues in the CDR3. Looked up from germline, CDR1 is LGHNA and CDR2 is YSLEER. J lost 1 base, V lost 4 bases, and 7 bases had no gene match. The CDR3 sequence: CASSRGTGGPWNTEAFF. The DNA for the CDR3 is TGCGCCAGCAGCCGAGGGACAGGGGGCCCTTGGAACACTGAAGCTTTCTTT.

The V gene is TRBV30, the J gene TRBJ1-2; no clear D. The CDR3 extends over 12 amino acids. V lost 5 bases and J lost 5, with 12 bases in between. CDR1 is GTSNPN, CDR2 SVGIG, per germline (reference sequence). This CDR3 reads CAWEDSAYGYTF. For the CDR3, the DNA is TGTGCCTGGGAGGATTCTGCTTATGGCTACACCTTC.

This clone was detected a few times. This sequence joins TRBV4-1 and TRBJ1-1; D remains ambiguous. Germline CDR1 MGHRA, CDR2 YSYEKL. The ends were cut back, 1 base at V and 1 base at J, with 10 bases in the middle. CDR3 size: 15 residues. The CDR3 nucleotides read TGCGCCAGCAGCCAAGTTGCGCTAACGAACACTGAAGCTTTCTTT. Amino acids: CASSQVALTNTEAFF.

This chain connects TRBV4-1 to TRBJ1-2; D call uncertain. This CDR3 spans 14 amino acids. V dropped 7 bases and J dropped 4 bases, with 16 bases sitting between them. Germline CDR1 and CDR2: MGHRA and YSYEKL. CDR3 DNA sequence: TGCGCCAGCAACCGACCCGGGGATGGCTATGGCTACACCTTC. Protein product: CASNRPGDGYGYTF.

About this clone itself: One end of the junction is discordant with germline, which a read error may explain. The gene calls are TRBV27 and TRBJ1-3; no clear D. Germline V gene lookup returns CDR1 MNHEY and CDR2 SMNVEV (reference sequence). This CDR3 is 16 amino acids long. The DNA for the CDR3 is TGTGCCCGCAGTTCCGGAATGAGGGCTGCTGGAAACACCATATATTTT. Residues: CARSSGMRAAGNTIYF.

The chain carries TRBV7-3 and TRBJ2-3, with 7 bases matching TRBD2. The CDR3 is 15 amino acids. In germline, CDR1 is SGHTA, CDR2 FQGTGA. The J segment lost 1 base and the V segment lost 3 bases, leaving 4 bases of the junction unmatched. For the CDR3, the DNA is TGTGCCAGCAGCTTGGGACTACCAGGCACAGATACGCAGTATTTT. Translating gives CASSLGLPGTDTQYF.

This clone was seen a few times. This rearrangement joins TRBV2 to TRBJ2-3; D is ambiguous. CDR1 and CDR2 (germline): SNHLY, FYNNEI. The CDR3 loop spans 14 amino acids. Trimming cost V 4 bases and J 4 bases, with 12 bases left between them. This chain's CDR3 is CASSARVAADTQYF. DNA for the CDR3: TGTGCCAGCAGTGCCCGGGTAGCCGCAGATACGCAGTATTTT.

Worth noting for this clone: This same CDR3 is encoded by further DNA sequences in the sample. V is TRBV12-5 and J is TRBJ2-1, with TRBD2 matching 12 bases. Germline loops: CDR1 LGHNT, CDR2 FRNRAP. V dropped 1 base and J dropped 0; count of bases not matched to a gene: 19. The CDR3 consists of 23 residues. CDR3 sequence: CASGLDRGEVGLAGIHSYNEQFF. CDR3 in DNA: TGTGCTAGTGGTTTGGACAGGGGGGAAGTAGGACTAGCGGGAATCCACTCCTACAATGAGCAGTTCTTC.

The rearrangement joins TRBV5-4 to TRBJ2-1, with D hard to call. V was trimmed by 3 bases and J by 5 bases, leaving 9 bases between them. This CDR3 has 13 amino acids. Looked up from germline, CDR1 is SGHNT and CDR2 is YYREEE (reference sequence). This CDR3 is CASSSRLNNEQFF. The CDR3 coding sequence is TGTGCCAGCAGCTCCCGACTGAACAATGAGCAGTTCTTC.

The J gene is TRBJ2-7, the V gene TRBV18; 14 nucleotides line up with TRBD2. The CDR3 is 16 residues long. Germline V CDR1 and CDR2: KGHSH, LQKENI. V dropped 6 bases and J dropped 5; count of bases not matched to a gene: 9. The CDR3 DNA follows: TGTGCCAGCTCCCTACCCCGGACTAGCGGGAGGAACGAGCAGTACTTC. It translates to CASSLPRTSGRNEQYF.

The chain recombines TRBV6-5 with TRBJ2-1; 8 nucleotides align to TRBD1. The germline gives CDR1 MNHEY, CDR2 SVGAGI. The trim removed 2 bases at V and 0 bases at J, leaving 3 bases unmatched. This CDR3 is 16 amino acids long. CDR3 in amino acids: CASSYAGGRSYNEQFF. CDR3 nucleotide sequence: TGTGCCAGCAGTTACGCAGGGGGCCGCTCCTACAATGAGCAGTTCTTC.

The chain employs TRBV6-6 and TRBJ1-5; TRBD1 might be the D (5 bases). In germline, CDR1 is MNHNY, CDR2 SVGAGI (reference sequence). Deletions cut 2 bases from V and 2 bases from J, with 10 bases between. The CDR3 covers 15 residues. CDR3 nucleotides: TGTGCCAGCAGTTACGGGGGGACGGGCAATCAGCCCCAGCATTTT. This sequence encodes CASSYGGTGNQPQHF.

On this clone: An end of the junction differs from the germline gene, which may be a read error. The V gene is TRBV6-1, the J gene TRBJ1-1; 9 bases are a match to TRBD1. The CDR3 is 15 residues long. CDR1 and CDR2 (germline): MNHNS, SASEGT. The CDR3 spells CPSSEDRTGVTEAFF. CDR3 in DNA: TGTCCCAGCAGTGAAGATCGGACAGGGGTCACTGAAGCTTTCTTT.